This T cell receptor (beta chain) was found in a study of spatial heterogeneity in lung cancer. This clonotype was picked up a small number of times. This may arise from a read error, as a much more abundant clone is one base away. Found in a library prepared for alpha chains, this beta chain is an off-target read, and its abundance has little meaning. The time point was: sample taken at primary tumor resection. Tumor, nontumor lung or frozen PBMC supplied whole RNA, sequenced without sorting. Each TCR cDNA molecule carried a unique molecular identifier. TCRdb analysed the 5' RACE reads with MiXCR anew, one entry per CDR3 protein. The table shows about 11,000 distinct CDR3 sequences, with about 3.5% occurring only once. The receptor was isolated from a female donor with early-stage non-small cell lung cancer. This specimen consisted of PBMCs, obtained at surgery.

CDR3 sequence: CVWSPANVVHGQFF. The CDR3 bases are TGTGTCTGGAGCCCTGCGAATGTAGTCCACGGGCAGTTCTTC. The chain couples TRBV30 to TRBJ2-1, with no clear D. CDR3 length: 14 residues. Germline CDR1 reads GTSNPN; CDR2 reads SVGIG (reference sequence).